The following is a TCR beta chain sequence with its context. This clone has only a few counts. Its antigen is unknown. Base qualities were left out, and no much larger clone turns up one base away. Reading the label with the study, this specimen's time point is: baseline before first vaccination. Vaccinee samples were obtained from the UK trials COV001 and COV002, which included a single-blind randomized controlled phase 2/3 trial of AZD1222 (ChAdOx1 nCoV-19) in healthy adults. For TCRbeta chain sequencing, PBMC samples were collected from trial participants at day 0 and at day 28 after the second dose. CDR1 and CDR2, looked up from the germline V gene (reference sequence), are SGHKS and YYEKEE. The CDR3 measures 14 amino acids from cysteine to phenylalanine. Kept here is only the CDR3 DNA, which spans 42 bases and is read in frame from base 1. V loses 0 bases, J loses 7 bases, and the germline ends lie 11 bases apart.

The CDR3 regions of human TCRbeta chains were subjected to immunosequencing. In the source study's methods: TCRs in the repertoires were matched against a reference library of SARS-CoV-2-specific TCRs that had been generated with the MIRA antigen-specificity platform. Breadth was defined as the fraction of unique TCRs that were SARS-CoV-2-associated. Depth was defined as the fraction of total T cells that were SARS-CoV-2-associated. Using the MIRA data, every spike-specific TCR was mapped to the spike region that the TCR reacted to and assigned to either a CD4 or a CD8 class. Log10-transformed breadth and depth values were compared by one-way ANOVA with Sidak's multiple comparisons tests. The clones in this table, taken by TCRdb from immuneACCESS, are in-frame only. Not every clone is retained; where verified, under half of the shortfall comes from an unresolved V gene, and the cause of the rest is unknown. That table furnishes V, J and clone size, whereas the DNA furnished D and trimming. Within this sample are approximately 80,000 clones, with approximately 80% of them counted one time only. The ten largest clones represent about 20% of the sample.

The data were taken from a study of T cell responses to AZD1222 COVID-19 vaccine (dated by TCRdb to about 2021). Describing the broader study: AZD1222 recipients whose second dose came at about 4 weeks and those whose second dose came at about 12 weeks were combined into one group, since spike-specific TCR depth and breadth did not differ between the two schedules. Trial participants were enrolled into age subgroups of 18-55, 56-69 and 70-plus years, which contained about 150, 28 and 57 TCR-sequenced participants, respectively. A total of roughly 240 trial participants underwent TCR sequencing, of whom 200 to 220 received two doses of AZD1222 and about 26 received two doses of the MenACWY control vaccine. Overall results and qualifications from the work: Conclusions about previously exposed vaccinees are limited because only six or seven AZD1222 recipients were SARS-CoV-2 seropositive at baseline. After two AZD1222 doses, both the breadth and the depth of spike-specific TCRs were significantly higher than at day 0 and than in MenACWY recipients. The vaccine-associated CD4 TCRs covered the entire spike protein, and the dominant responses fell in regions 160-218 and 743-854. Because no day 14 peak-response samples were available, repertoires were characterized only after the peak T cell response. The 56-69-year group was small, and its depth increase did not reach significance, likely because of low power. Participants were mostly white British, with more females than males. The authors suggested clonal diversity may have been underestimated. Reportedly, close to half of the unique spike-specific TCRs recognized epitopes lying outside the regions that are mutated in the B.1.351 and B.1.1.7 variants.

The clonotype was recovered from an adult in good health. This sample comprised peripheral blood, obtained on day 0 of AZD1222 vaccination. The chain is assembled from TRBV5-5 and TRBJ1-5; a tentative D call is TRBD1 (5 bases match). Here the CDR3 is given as CASSLAGRGQPQHF. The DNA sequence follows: TGTGCCAGCAGCTTGGCAGGACGGGGCCAGCCCCAGCATTTT.